This TCR beta chain comes out of a study of identical twins. Healthy Caucasian individuals made up all the donors. A universal primer site was created by template switching, with the cDNA bearing unique molecular identifiers. TCRdb re-derived calls from the 5' RACE reads in MiXCR, one entry per CDR3 protein. Here the sample spans around 530,000 distinct CDR3 sequences, around 15% being singletons. CDR1 is SGHTA, CDR2 FQGNSA, per germline. Trimming removed 5 bases from V and 3 bases from J, with 13 bases in between. There are 14 residues in the CDR3. These data were also reused for a study on yellow fever vaccine responses in identical twins. From that paper: Twins' vaccine T cell responses were reported to seem partly convergent and partly personalized.

The receptor comes from a woman between 18 and 29 years old in good health. The sample consisted of CD4+ T cells sorted from blood. The V and J genes are TRBV7-2 and TRBJ1-2, with no clear D. CDR3 DNA: TGTGCCAGCAGCCCGGACTGGGGAGACTATGGCTACACCTTC. Protein sequence: CASSPDWGDYGYTF.